Listed here is a single T cell receptor beta chain. The clone's antigen remains unknown. No much larger clone is present one base from it, and per-base qualities are unavailable. The donors were healthy, HIV-negative adults with no recently reported acute infections or vaccinations. Every donor was a Caucasian adult residing in Nashville, Tennessee, USA. For unsorted samples, 75 million to 100 million PBMCs were counted and genomic DNA was extracted with the QIAamp DNA Blood Mini kit. Blood was obtained by leukapheresis, after which PBMCs were separated by Ficoll-Histopaque density gradient centrifugation and cryopreserved in liquid nitrogen vapor phase. CDR3 length: 16 amino acids, cysteine to phenylalanine. The entry retains the CDR3 DNA only, 48 bases that are in frame from base 1. V lost 3 bases and J lost 3 bases, and the count of bases not matched to a germline gene is 9. Sequences KGHSH (CDR1) and LQKENI (CDR2) are obtained from the germline V gene.

Using the deep immunoSEQ assay, multiplex PCR amplified TCR CDR3 regions from genomic DNA. Extracted genomic DNA from each cell subset was spread evenly across all wells of several immunoSEQ 96-well plates, with each plate serving as a replicate. For unsorted PBMC, each replicate PCR was loaded with approximately 330 ng genomic DNA, equivalent to approximately 33,000 T cell genomes. Unsorted PBMC genomic DNA was sequenced across ten immunoSEQ deep assay plates. The purified libraries were quantified using a Qubit 3.0 fluorometer, sized with a Bioanalyzer 2100, and then quantified again using the KAPA Library Quantification kit. Each immunoSEQ 96-well plate was sequenced on its own single-read 150-cycle Illumina NextSeq 550 flow cell. Per the source publication's procedure: Because the immunoSEQ output included only junctional sequences and no quality scores, the filtering could not be the same as the filtering used for full-length reads. Sequences were annotated with PyIR, a Python wrapper for IgBLAST v1.9, using IMGT germline references to assign V/J genes and CDR3. Reads with weak V/J assignments (E-value above 1e-6), missing CDR3, stop codons, out-of-frame junctions, or ambiguous translated residues were removed. V3J clonotypes were defined as sequences sharing an identical inferred V gene, J gene, and CDR3 amino acid sequence. To compute the percentage overlap between repertoires, the number of shared unique clonotypes was divided by the size of the smaller repertoire. Richness of each repertoire was evaluated using RTK rarefaction, the Chao1 estimator, and Recon v2.1 estimates of unobserved clonotypes. The source is immuneACCESS, and TCRdb retained only in-frame sequences with V and J called. Part of the clones is not carried over; for the studies checked, unresolved V genes explain less than half of this, and the remainder is unexplained. From that table come the V and J calls and clone size; the DNA was used to work out D and trimming. The table for this sample lists about 460,000 clones; approximately 71% of them were counted only once. The ten biggest clones cover around 11% of the sample.

This sample was taken from a study of shared clonotypes between healthy human individuals (TCRdb year 2020). Looking at the study overall: Three men and a couple of women, aged 18 to 49 years, made up the cohort. Between about 0.94 and 8.9 billion PBMCs per donor were obtained by leukapheresis. The study deeply sequenced blood TCR repertoires of five healthy adults to estimate repertoire size and the extent of clonotype sharing between individuals. Libraries were prepared and TCR repertoires were sequenced by different laboratories using diverse techniques, in order to increase sequencing depth and limit assay-specific biases.

General conclusions and limits of the study: Sampling was restricted to blood, and TCR repertoires in tissue are likely to differ from TCR repertoires in blood. Pairwise subsampling indicated that sequencing depth was expected to affect the degree of clonotype sharing among donors. Because the study included only a small number of donors, the genetic and exposure-history diversity represented was limited.

This receptor was obtained from a woman in her 40s in good health. Some clones in this sample may be carry-over from other donors' samples. The chain was built from TRBV18 and TRBJ1-2; TRBD1 agrees with 8 junctional bases. The material sequenced was PBMCs. The DNA sequence follows: TGTGCCAGCTCACCGGCGCTGGACAGGGTTGACTATGGCTACACCTTC. Its protein is CASSPALDRVDYGYTF.